The 13 T cell receptor beta chains reported below all come from one sample, sequenced in a study of T cell repertoires in cytomegalovirus infection. TCRdb fed the reads into MiXCR, producing one record per CDR3 protein. Among roughly 340,000 distinct CDR3 sequences listed, about 29% were seen once. These receptors lack a known antigen. This sample comprised cultured PBMCs, obtained from culture after CMV antigen stimulation. Receptors originate from a human donor in good health (CMV status not recorded). Some clones in this sample may be carry-over from other donors' samples.

V gene TRBV10-3 combines with J gene TRBJ2-1; 13 nucleotides align to TRBD2. The germline V gene has CDR1 ENHRY and CDR2 SYGVKD. This CDR3 is built from 14 residues. V lost 4 bases and J lost 6; bases outside the gene matches: 0. CDR3: CAISGTSGSNEQFF. The CDR3 coding sequence is TGTGCCATCAGTGGGACTAGCGGGAGCAATGAGCAGTTCTTC.

The genes are TRBV7-2 and TRBJ1-5; D might be TRBD1 (5 bases). CDR3 length equals 15 residues. Germline assignment: CDR1 SGHTA and CDR2 FQGNSA. V was clipped by 3 bases and J by 2 bases, with 11 bases between them. The CDR3 here is CASSLSGIGNQPQHF. For the CDR3, the DNA is TGTGCCAGCAGCTTGTCAGGGATTGGCAATCAGCCCCAGCATTTT.

The chain combines TRBV27 with TRBJ2-7; 7 bases are a match to TRBD2. The germline V gene has CDR1 MNHEY and CDR2 SMNVEV (reference sequence). V shed 3 bases, J shed 3 bases, and the junction held 5 bases outside the gene matches. The CDR3 contains 14 residues. The CDR3 loop is CASSFKTSSYEQYF. In DNA form, the CDR3 reads TGTGCCAGCAGTTTCAAGACTAGCAGCTACGAGCAGTACTTC.

This clonotype was counted only a few times. The V and J genes are TRBV6-6 and TRBJ1-1, with D perhaps matching TRBD1 (6 bases). The CDR3 contains 18 residues. Germline values: CDR1 MNHNY, CDR2 SVGAGI (reference sequence). Trimming removed 7 bases from V and 1 base from J, with 25 bases in between. The chain's CDR3 is CASILRGGPGEGNTEAFF. CDR3 sequence (DNA): TGTGCCAGCATTTTACGGGGGGGGCCCGGGGAGGGGAACACTGAAGCTTTCTTT.

In its sample, this clonotype was seen a few times. V and J are TRBV6-1 and TRBJ2-5, with 15 bases aligning to TRBD2. J lost 4 bases, V lost 5 bases, and 11 bases had no gene match. This CDR3 comprises 18 residues. Germline V gene data show CDR1 as MNHNS and CDR2 as SASEGT. The CDR3, as DNA: TGTGCCAGCAGTCACCCGGGACTAGCGGGAGGCCTACCAGAGACCCAGTACTTC. Its protein product is CASSHPGLAGGLPETQYF.

The J gene is TRBJ1-1, the V gene TRBV27, with a possible D match to TRBD1 (5 bases). The CDR3 sequence is 16 residues long. Trimming shortened V by 2 bases and J by 3 bases, and 16 bases separated the two germline ends. CDR1 is MNHEY and CDR2 is SMNVEV in the germline V gene (reference sequence). Here the CDR3 reads CASSLTPGRVDTEAFF. The DNA of the CDR3 is TGTGCCAGCAGTTTAACCCCCGGCAGGGTGGACACTGAAGCTTTCTTT.

The chain employs TRBV6-6 and TRBJ1-1; D is perhaps TRBD1 (5 bases). The V end lost 4 bases, the J end lost 7 bases, and 13 bases lay between the germline ends. Germline CDR1 reads MNHNY; CDR2 reads SVGAGI (reference sequence). The CDR3 sequence is 13 residues long. As DNA, the CDR3 is TGTGCCAGCAGTTCGCGGGACGGAAGTGAAGCTTTCTTT. Protein: CASSSRDGSEAFF.

The chain joins TRBV19 to TRBJ1-5; D perhaps matches TRBD1 (6 bases). CDR3 length: 16 residues. Germline CDR1 reads LNHDA; CDR2 reads SQIVND (reference sequence). V lost 3 bases and J 6 bases, leaving 18 bases between the germline ends. Here the CDR3 reads CASSIGARGQSQPQHF. The DNA for the CDR3 is TGTGCCAGTAGTATTGGGGCTCGGGGGCAAAGTCAGCCCCAGCATTTT.

The chain carries TRBV4-2 and TRBJ1-2; weak D call: TRBD1 (6 bases). Per the germline V gene, CDR1 is LGHNA and CDR2 is YNFKEQ. Trimming left V 0 bases short and J 5 bases short, with 10 bases between. The CDR3 has 14 amino acids. DNA of the CDR3: TGTGCCAGCAGCCAAGAACAGGGACGGTATGGCTACACCTTC. Its protein product is CASSQEQGRYGYTF.

V and J are TRBV5-1 and TRBJ2-7; D might be TRBD1 (6 bases). The CDR3 runs 13 residues. CDR1 and CDR2 (germline): SGHRS, YFSETQ. The V end lost 4 bases, the J end lost 6 bases, and 14 bases lay between the germline ends. The CDR3 DNA reads TGCGCCAGCAGCCCGACAGGTACTCGCGAGCAGTACTTC. The encoded protein is CASSPTGTREQYF.

The genes are TRBV27 and TRBJ1-6; no clear D gene. CDR3 length: 15 amino acids. V was cut by 3 bases and J by 7 bases, with 13 bases left in between. CDR1 is MNHEY, CDR2 SMNVEV, per germline (reference sequence). Written as DNA, the CDR3 is TGTGCCAGCAGTTTGAGCCGGGGTTCCAATTCACCCCTCCACTTT. This encodes CASSLSRGSNSPLHF.

This clonotype was recorded a few times. This sequence joins TRBV7-1 and TRBJ2-7, with 9 bases identical to TRBD1. TRBV7-1 is labeled an ORF, and its function is uncertain. This CDR3 has 18 amino acids. The V segment lost 5 bases and the J segment 3 bases; nucleotides outside the gene matches: 17. The CDR3 sequence: CASSPKTGGRVPLYEQYF. CDR3 sequence (DNA): TGTGCCAGCAGCCCAAAGACAGGGGGTAGGGTACCTCTCTACGAGCAGTACTTC.

This clonotype was detected many times. V is TRBV7-2 and J is TRBJ2-1, with D tentatively TRBD2 (6 bases). The CDR3 totals 13 residues. Germline V CDR1 and CDR2: SGHTA, FQGNSA. Trimming took off 4 bases at V and 8 bases at J, with 12 bases between the two ends. CDR3 in amino acids: CASSSPGVDEQFF. Here the CDR3 DNA reads TGTGCCAGCAGCTCCCCGGGAGTCGATGAGCAGTTCTTC.